This T cell receptor beta chain was captured by sequencing in a study of PD-1 blockade in classical Hodgkin lymphoma. Study background: The nivolumab dose that patients received was 3 mg/kg, given intravenously every 2 weeks.

TCRdb's copy holds only in-frame clones and misses some; the assay was immunoSEQ multiplex PCR. The sample lists some 4,500 clones, approximately 67% occurring once. The germline CDR1 and CDR2 sequences are KGHSH and LQKENI. This CDR3 comprises 16 residues. J was trimmed by 5 bases and V by 1 base; bases with no gene match: 10. Points from the study as a whole: In CD4+ cells, TCR diversity went up significantly by C4D1, but in CD8+ cells it did not. Complete responders had baseline diversity similar to newly diagnosed patients.

As concerns this clone: Its antigen is currently unknown.

Time point specified: cycle 4 day 1 (C4D1), after less than 7 weeks of nivolumab. Exposure to brentuximab vedotin varied, and each patient had relapsed following autologous stem cell transplantation. Reported best responses ranged across complete response, partial response or progressive disease. The sequences come from peripheral blood mononuclear cells (PBMCs), collected before the fourth cycle of nivolumab. The chain is built from TRBV18 and TRBJ1-1; 7 positions match TRBD1. The sequence was obtained from a human donor with classical Hodgkin lymphoma. The CDR3 coding sequence is TGTGCCAGCTCACCACGACAGGGCCTATTAGGAACTGAAGCTTTCTTT. Translating gives CASSPRQGLLGTEAFF. Full variable domain (rest looked up from reference TRBV18 and TRBJ1-1): NAGVMQNPRHLVRRRGQEARLRCSPMKGHSHVYWYRQLPEEGLKFMVYLQKENIIDESGMPKERFSAEFPKEGPSILRIQQVVRGDSAAYFCASSPRQGLLGTEAFFGQGTRLTVV.